This record covers a single T cell receptor beta chain. A second PCR, run for about 7 to 11 cycles, used a sample-barcoded 5' primer plus a J-beta primer mix. MiXCR, applied by TCRdb to the 5' RACE reads, yields one record per CDR3 protein. In the table there are around 940,000 distinct CDR3 sequences, roughly 51% of which are singletons. The data belong to a study of blood T cells in healthy people across ages. Sequenced input: blood. This TCR derives from a woman aged 55-69 years in good health.

The CDR3 here is CASRPRTSGRWVAGELFF. The CDR3 DNA sequence: TGTGCCAGCAGACCTCGGACTAGCGGGAGATGGGTTGCCGGGGAGCTGTTTTTT. The chain has TRBV2 and TRBJ2-2; TRBD2 matches 13 bases. CDR1 is SNHLY and CDR2 is FYNNEI in the germline V gene. The CDR3 loop spans 18 amino acids. V lost 6 bases to trimming and J lost 6 bases; unmatched junction nucleotides: 13.